This paragraph covers one TCR beta chain sequence. The antigen is undetermined. Specified time point: week 11, during vaccination. A 20-mer mutant IDH1 peptide at 300 ug was injected subcutaneously with topical imiquimod. The data are from a study of a mutant IDH1 vaccine in newly diagnosed glioma. Study information: Eight vaccine doses were administered to patients at weeks 1, 3, 5, 7, 11, 15, 19 and 23. Earlier therapy was either radiotherapy, temozolomide, or both, and most got both. Mean patient age was around 40 years; around 60% were male and around 38% female. First vaccine doses came 4-6 weeks after radiotherapy alone, or with temozolomide cycles.

Here immunoSEQ multiplex PCR was the method, and the copy in TCRdb shows in-frame clones only, minus some. The sample holds about 130,000 clones, over 75% seen once. The J segment lost 3 bases and the V segment lost 6 bases, leaving 13 bases of the junction unmatched. The germline gives CDR1 LGHNA, CDR2 YSLEER. The CDR3 spans 17 residues. The clonotype originates from a middle-aged man with glioma. The sample in question was PBMCs, obtained from a glioma patient whose treatment included an IDH1 peptide vaccine. V gene TRBV4-3 combines with J gene TRBJ2-1, with 8 bases aligning to TRBD2. The CDR3 is CASSPHSGTDRYNEQFF. The CDR3 nucleotides read TGCGCCAGCAGTCCCCATAGCGGGACTGATCGCTACAATGAGCAGTTCTTC.